One and the same sample provided the 12 T cell receptor beta chains below, sequenced in a study of cytomegalovirus exposure and HLA in healthy donors. The primer mix had 60 Vbeta and 13 Jbeta primers. The table came from immunoSEQ multiplex PCR; TCRdb's copy has only in-frame clones and leaves some out. The data contain about 130,000 clones, about 85% of them singletons. Sequenced input: PBMCs. The origin of the receptors is a woman between 25 and 40 years old in good health and CMV-seropositive.

The chain links TRBV7-2 to TRBJ1-2; the match to TRBD1 covers 7 bases. V lost 5 bases, J lost 4 bases, and 7 bases stayed unmatched. Germline loops: CDR1 SGHTA, CDR2 FQGNSA. The CDR3 loop spans 14 amino acids. The DNA for the CDR3 is TGTGCCAGCAGCCCTCGACAGGGCAGCTATGGCTACACCTTC. It translates to CASSPRQGSYGYTF.

The V gene is TRBV5-1, the J gene TRBJ1-2; D remains ambiguous. Germline V gene lookup returns CDR1 SGHRS and CDR2 YFSETQ. The V end was cut by 2 bases, the J end by 4 bases, with 12 bases between. The CDR3 is 14 amino acids. The CDR3 DNA sequence: TGCGCCAGCAGCTTAACCACGGGGTCCTATGGCTACACCTTC. Translating gives CASSLTTGSYGYTF. The whole variable domain, filled in from reference TRBV5-1 and TRBJ1-2, reads KAGVTQTPRYLIKTRGQQVTLSCSPISGHRSVSWYQQTPGQGLQFLFEYFSETQRNKGNFPGRFSGRQFSNSRSEMNVSTLELGDSALYLCASSLTTGSYGYTFGSGTRLTVV.

The J gene is TRBJ1-2, the V gene TRBV20-1, with D perhaps matching TRBD1 (5 bases). The CDR3 is made up of 11 amino acids. Trimming stripped 6 bases from V and 7 bases from J, with 12 bases between. Germline V lookup: CDR1 DFQATT, CDR2 SNEGSKA (reference sequence). Written as DNA, the CDR3 is TGCAGTGCAACCGTAGGGGCTGGCTACACCTTC. Amino acid sequence: CSATVGAGYTF.

The sample holds one count of this clone. V is TRBV27 and J is TRBJ1-5; D is unclear. Between the trimmed V and J ends, which lost 4 bases and 4 bases, there was a span of 5 bases. The germline CDR1 and CDR2 sequences are MNHEY and SMNVEV (reference sequence). The CDR3 runs 12 residues. CDR3 coding DNA: TGTGCCAGCAGTTCCACTAATCAGCCCCAGCATTTT. Encoded protein: CASSSTNQPQHF.

The V gene is TRBV10-3, the J gene TRBJ2-3; perhaps TRBD1 as D (6 bases). CDR3 length: 14 residues. The V gene lost 7 bases and the J gene lost 2 bases, with 13 bases spanning the gap. The germline V gene encodes CDR1 ENHRY and CDR2 SYGVKD. The CDR3 is CAITGARDTDTQYF. The CDR3 coding sequence is TGTGCCATCACAGGGGCAAGGGACACAGATACGCAGTATTTT.

CDR3 sequence reads: CASSSAPGQRSNYGYTF. In DNA, the CDR3 is TGTGCCAGCAGCTCCGCCCCGGGACAGAGGTCCAACTATGGCTACACCTTC. The chain is built from TRBV11-2 and TRBJ1-2, with 7 nucleotides matching TRBD1. Trimming cost V 4 bases and J 2 bases; bases outside gene matches: 13. Per germline, CDR1 SGHAT and CDR2 FQNNGV. The CDR3 length is 17 residues.

This clone was seen a few times. In the same sample, other DNA sequences code for this CDR3. The V and J genes are TRBV5-1 and TRBJ2-3; D perhaps matches TRBD2 (6 bases). The V end lost 0 bases, the J end lost 3 bases, and 8 bases lay between the germline ends. The CDR3 extends over 14 amino acids. Per the germline V gene, CDR1 is SGHRS and CDR2 is YFSETQ. The CDR3 loop reads CASSLVSGTDTQYF. The DNA for the CDR3 is TGCGCCAGCAGCTTGGTGAGCGGGACAGATACGCAGTATTTT. Full variable domain (remainder filled in from reference TRBV5-1 and TRBJ2-3): KAGVTQTPRYLIKTRGQQVTLSCSPISGHRSVSWYQQTPGQGLQFLFEYFSETQRNKGNFPGRFSGRQFSNSRSEMNVSTLELGDSALYLCASSLVSGTDTQYFGPGTRLTVL.

The chain recombines TRBV28 with TRBJ1-2; D call uncertain. CDR3 size: 14 residues. V was clipped by 6 bases and J by 0 bases, with 11 bases between them. CDR1 MDHEN and CDR2 SYDVKM come from the germline V gene. The CDR3 DNA follows: TGTGCCAGCAGAGGTGCGGGAGCTAACTATGGCTACACCTTC. Protein: CASRGAGANYGYTF.

This clone has just one count. The rearrangement joins TRBV5-1 to TRBJ1-6; D remains ambiguous. The germline V and J ends were trimmed by 3 bases and 6 bases, with 10 bases remaining between them. Germline CDR1 is SGHRS and CDR2 is YFSETQ. The CDR3 covers 14 residues. The CDR3 nucleotides are TGCGCCAGCAGCTCAGGACTGATTAATTCACCCCTCCACTTT. Translation: CASSSGLINSPLHF.

This clone showed up just a few times. The genes are TRBV7-9 and TRBJ2-4; 10 nucleotides align to TRBD1. With V trimmed by 5 bases and J by 5 bases, 3 bases remained unmatched. The CDR3 is made up of 14 amino acids. CDR1 is SEHNR, CDR2 FQNEAQ, per germline (reference sequence). The CDR3 is CASSAGTGENIQYF. DNA of the CDR3: TGTGCCAGCAGCGCGGGGACAGGGGAAAACATTCAGTACTTC.

CDR3 sequence: CASTRDRTTYNEQFF. CDR3 coding DNA: TGTGCCAGCACTAGGGACAGGACAACCTACAATGAGCAGTTCTTC. The chain is built from TRBV2 and TRBJ2-1, with 8 bases lining up with TRBD1. Losses at the gene ends were 7 bases for V and 2 bases for J; bases not matched to a gene: 7. The germline V gene encodes CDR1 SNHLY and CDR2 FYNNEI. The CDR3 spans 15 residues.

The chain employs TRBV5-4 and TRBJ2-1; D remains unclear. The CDR3 loop spans 12 amino acids. V lost 0 bases, J lost 6 bases, and 4 bases lay in between. Germline lookup yields CDR1 SGHNT and CDR2 YYREEE (reference sequence). The CDR3 DNA follows: TGTGCCAGCAGCTTGGCCTCCAATGAGCAGTTCTTC. It encodes CASSLASNEQFF.